This entry lists 13 T cell receptor beta chains sequenced from one sample in a study of PD-L1 blockade in urothelial cancer. TCRdb keeps only in-frame clones here, not all; method: immunoSEQ multiplex PCR. There are around 41,000 clones in the sample; 88% occur only once, and 13% to 15% lies in the top ten. The source was PBMCs, collected around atezolizumab (anti-PD-L1) treatment. These receptors were obtained from an older woman with urothelial cancer.

This chain joins TRBV18 and TRBJ2-3, with D hard to call. This CDR3 is 12 amino acids long. Trimming took off 8 bases at V and 1 base at J, with 7 bases between the two ends. Germline lookup yields CDR1 KGHSH and CDR2 LQKENI. CDR3 region: CASQLRTDTQYF. In DNA form, the CDR3 reads TGTGCCAGCCAACTACGCACAGATACGCAGTATTTT.

J is TRBJ2-1 and V is TRBV7-2; TRBD1 matches at 7 bases. CDR1 SGHTA and CDR2 FQGNSA come from the germline V gene. The CDR3 covers 14 residues. The V segment lost 1 base and the J segment 7 bases; nucleotides outside the gene matches: 4. The CDR3 protein is CASSLDTGVNEQFF. Here the CDR3 DNA reads TGTGCCAGCAGCTTAGATACAGGGGTAAATGAGCAGTTCTTC.

This chain connects TRBV19 to TRBJ1-1; possible D gene TRBD1, 6 bases. CDR1 and CDR2 (germline): LNHDA, SQIVND (reference sequence). Trimming left V 3 bases short and J 4 bases short, with 15 bases between. This CDR3 is 15 amino acids long. This CDR3 reads CASSMRGRGATEAFF. The CDR3 DNA reads as TGTGCCAGTAGTATGCGTGGCAGGGGAGCCACTGAAGCTTTCTTT. Full variable domain (remainder filled in from reference TRBV19 and TRBJ1-1): DGGITQSPKYLFRKEGQNVTLSCEQNLNHDAMYWYRQDPGQGLRLIYYSQIVNDFQKGDIAEGYSVSREKKESFPLTVTSAQKNPTAFYLCASSMRGRGATEAFFGQGTRLTVV.

This clone was observed a handful of times. A much larger clonotype is one base distant, so this may be a read error. At the DNA level, this CDR3 is encoded by other sequences in the same sample as well. This sequence joins TRBV4-1 and TRBJ2-2, with 11 bases lining up with TRBD2. Germline V CDR1 and CDR2: MGHRA, YSYEKL. The CDR3 consists of 18 residues. As DNA, the CDR3 is TGCGCCAGCAGTCAAGGGGGGACTAGCGGTGGGAACACCGGGGAGCTGTTTTTT. Its protein product is CASSQGGTSGGNTGELFF.

This chain links TRBV9 with TRBJ2-5, with 7 positions matching TRBD1. This CDR3 is 15 amino acids long. Trimming removed 0 bases from V and 5 bases from J; junction bases left unmatched: 7. Germline V gene sequence: CDR1 SGDLS, CDR2 YYNGEE. CDR3 DNA: TGTGCCAGCAGCGTAGAGGTTACAGGGGTCGAGACCCAGTACTTC. Residues: CASSVEVTGVETQYF. Filled out from reference TRBV9 and TRBJ2-5, the complete variable domain reads DSGVTQTPKHLITATGQRVTLRCSPRSGDLSVYWYQQSLDQGLQFLIQYYNGEERAKGNILERFSAQQFPDLHSELNLSSLELGDSALYFCASSVEVTGVETQYFGPGTRLLVL.

This chain joins TRBV5-4 and TRBJ2-4, with a possible D match to TRBD1 (6 bases). Trimming shortened V by 4 bases and J by 0 bases, and 17 bases separated the two germline ends. Germline CDR1 is SGHNT and CDR2 is YYREEE (reference sequence). The CDR3 is made up of 17 amino acids. In DNA form, the CDR3 reads TGTGCCAGCAGCCCCTCGGGACACCTTATAGCCAAAAACATTCAGTACTTC. Protein product: CASSPSGHLIAKNIQYF.

V usage is TRBV5-6 and J usage is TRBJ1-2; possible D gene TRBD1, 5 bases. Trimming took off 5 bases at V and 5 bases at J, with 13 bases between the two ends. The CDR3 is 13 amino acids. Germline CDR1 and CDR2: SGHDT and YYEEEE. CDR3 sequence (DNA): TGTGCCAGCAGACAGGAGACAGTATATGGCTACACCTTC. This encodes CASRQETVYGYTF.

This chain joins TRBV27 and TRBJ1-6; unclear D gene. Between the trimmed V and J ends, which lost 5 bases and 7 bases, there was a span of 6 bases. The CDR3 runs 12 residues. Germline values: CDR1 MNHEY, CDR2 SMNVEV (reference sequence). The CDR3: CASSTRNSPLHF. The DNA for the CDR3 is TGTGCCAGCAGTACGCGGAATTCACCCCTCCACTTT.

The chain has TRBV7-6 and TRBJ2-3; D is perhaps TRBD2 (6 bases). The CDR3 spans 14 residues. V lost 3 bases and J lost 3, with 10 bases in between. Germline CDR1 reads SGHVS; CDR2 reads FNYEAQ. The CDR3 here is CASSLGTLTDTQYF. The CDR3 bases are TGTGCCAGCAGCTTGGGGACTCTGACAGATACGCAGTATTTT.

The rearrangement links TRBV18 to TRBJ2-3, with TRBD2 identical over 14 bases. Germline V CDR1 and CDR2: KGHSH, LQKENI. V lost 4 bases and J lost 0; bases outside the gene matches: 6. The CDR3 consists of 18 residues. The CDR3 sequence: CASSRGTSGGPSTDTQYF. CDR3 bases: TGTGCCAGCTCACGAGGGACTAGCGGGGGCCCGAGCACAGATACGCAGTATTTT.

This chain links TRBV19 with TRBJ2-5, with 12 bases matching TRBD2. J lost 2 bases, V lost 5 bases, and 6 bases had no gene match. The CDR3 contains 16 residues. Germline V lookup: CDR1 LNHDA, CDR2 SQIVND (reference sequence). CDR3 sequence: CASSPLAGGRQETQYF. DNA for the CDR3: TGTGCCAGTAGTCCACTAGCGGGGGGCCGACAAGAGACCCAGTACTTC.

The chain has TRBV27 and TRBJ2-1, with 7 bases lining up with TRBD2. J was trimmed by 6 bases and V by 3 bases; bases with no gene match: 8. CDR1 is MNHEY and CDR2 is SMNVEV in the germline V gene (reference sequence). The CDR3 length is 15 residues. The CDR3 DNA reads TGTGCCAGCAGTTTCAGACTAGCTACGACCAATGAGCAGTTCTTC. This encodes CASSFRLATTNEQFF.

The J gene is TRBJ2-1, the V gene TRBV19; 8 nucleotides match TRBD1. The ends lost 7 bases at V and 1 base at J; junction bases unmatched: 3. CDR3 size: 14 residues. Germline-derived CDR1 and CDR2 are LNHDA and SQIVND (reference sequence). The CDR3: CASNHRGSYNEQFF. The CDR3 coding sequence is TGTGCCAGTAATCACAGGGGGTCCTACAATGAGCAGTTCTTC.